This T cell receptor (beta chain) came from a study of T cell repertoires in cytomegalovirus infection. Study as a whole: CMV infection plus the matching HLA type was flagged by public TCR beta signatures. Findings and limits, study-wide: Cumulated frequencies of public TCR beta families served to identify carriers of CMV plus the relevant HLA.

Comment on this clonotype: Its antigen is undetermined.

Germline-derived CDR1 and CDR2 are MNHEY and SVGAGI. This CDR3 is 17 amino acids long. V shed 0 bases, J shed 6 bases, and the junction held 9 bases outside the gene matches. A single record per CDR3 protein comes from TCRdb applying MiXCR to the reads. Among about a million distinct CDR3 sequences listed, approximately 33% were seen once. The sequence was obtained from a human donor in good health (CMV status not recorded). Some clones in this sample may be carry-over from other donors' samples. The V and J genes are TRBV6-5 and TRBJ2-2, with 8 bases aligning to TRBD2. The material was cultured CD8+ T cells from PBMCs, obtained from culture after CMV antigen stimulation. Written as DNA, the CDR3 is TGTGCCAGCAGTTACTCGATTGGTGCGGGGGGCGCCGGGGAGCTGTTTTTT. Its translation: CASSYSIGAGGAGELFF.